Presented here are 29 T cell receptor beta chains from one specimen sequenced in a study of cytomegalovirus exposure and HLA in healthy donors. Primers included in the PCR were 60 Vbeta and 13 Jbeta primers. Assay: immunoSEQ multiplex PCR; the TCRdb copy retains only in-frame clones and omits some. Here the sample spans about 190,000 clones, about 85% being singletons. The sample consisted of PBMCs. The receptors come from a man between 50 and 59 years old in good health and CMV-seronegative.

The V and J genes are TRBV19 and TRBJ2-4, with TRBD1 matching 10 bases. The CDR3 runs 15 residues. After removal of 4 bases from V and 6 bases from J, the junction contained 6 bases not matched to a gene. CDR1 is LNHDA and CDR2 is SQIVND in the germline V gene (reference sequence). The CDR3 coding sequence is TGTGCCAGTAGTAGACAGGGGGCGGTCGGAAACATTCAGTACTTC. This gives the protein CASSRQGAVGNIQYF. Full variable domain (remainder filled in from reference TRBV19 and TRBJ2-4): DGGITQSPKYLFRKEGQNVTLSCEQNLNHDAMYWYRQDPGQGLRLIYYSQIVNDFQKGDIAEGYSVSREKKESFPLTVTSAQKNPTAFYLCASSRQGAVGNIQYFGAGTRLSVL.

The chain links TRBV11-2 to TRBJ1-6; D is unclear. Per germline, CDR1 SGHAT and CDR2 FQNNGV. Trimming took 4 bases from V and 6 from J, leaving 13 bases between them. This CDR3 contains 15 residues. This CDR3 reads CASSSPEGVNSPLHF. As DNA, the CDR3 is TGTGCCAGCAGCTCTCCGGAAGGAGTTAATTCACCCCTCCACTTT. Combining the CDR3 with reference TRBV11-2 and TRBJ1-6 gives the whole variable domain EAGVAQSPRYKIIEKRQSVAFWCNPISGHATLYWYQQILGQGPKLLIQFQNNGVVDDSQLPKDRFSAERLKGVDSTLKIQPAKLEDSAVYLCASSSPEGVNSPLHFGNGTRLTVT.

This clone showed up just once. The J gene is TRBJ1-3, the V gene TRBV6-1; TRBD1 might be the D (6 bases). Germline values: CDR1 MNHNS, CDR2 SASEGT. CDR3 length equals 15 residues. The ends were cut back, 2 bases at V and 0 bases at J, with 8 bases in the middle. The CDR3 sequence: CASSETGFSGNTIYF. The CDR3 DNA reads TGTGCCAGCAGTGAAACAGGGTTCTCTGGAAACACCATATATTTT.

The genes are TRBV2 and TRBJ2-2, with a weak D call TRBD1 (5 bases). Trimming removed 4 bases from V and 2 bases from J, with 8 bases in between. CDR3 size: 14 residues. The germline gives CDR1 SNHLY, CDR2 FYNNEI. In DNA, the CDR3 is TGTGCCAGCAGTGGCAGGGTAAACACCGGGGAGCTGTTTTTT. Protein sequence: CASSGRVNTGELFF.

V gene TRBV7-2 combines with J gene TRBJ2-5; 9 bases line up with TRBD2. The junction had 9 bases not matched to a gene; V was cut back by 5 bases and J by 5 bases. This CDR3 contains 15 residues. Per the germline V gene, CDR1 is SGHTA and CDR2 is FQGNSA. The chain's CDR3 is CASSPTKRGVETQYF. In nucleotides, the CDR3 is TGTGCCAGCAGCCCAACCAAGCGGGGGGTGGAGACCCAGTACTTC.

The genes are TRBV18 and TRBJ2-1, with D unclear. V was cut by 4 bases and J by 8 bases, with 15 bases left in between. Germline V gene lookup returns CDR1 KGHSH and CDR2 LQKENI. The length of the CDR3 is 14 residues. The DNA for the CDR3 is TGTGCCAGCTCACGTGACACCTCTGGGTATGAGCAGTTCTTC. This gives the protein CASSRDTSGYEQFF.

DNA for the CDR3: TGTGCCAGCAGCGTAGGGACAGGCGACTACAATGAGCAGTTCTTC. Protein sequence: CASSVGTGDYNEQFF. This sequence joins TRBV9 and TRBJ2-1; 7 bases fit TRBD1. The CDR3 runs to 15 residues. V was clipped by 0 bases and J by 3 bases; unmatched bases: 3. Germline lookup yields CDR1 SGDLS and CDR2 YYNGEE.

The CDR3 loop reads CASSSVTAFDEQFF. The CDR3 bases are TGTGCCAGCAGTTCGGTAACTGCGTTCGATGAGCAGTTCTTC. The rearrangement joins TRBV27 to TRBJ2-1; no reliable D call. The CDR3 consists of 14 residues. The germline V gene encodes CDR1 MNHEY and CDR2 SMNVEV (reference sequence). V was pared by 4 bases and J by 8 bases, with 15 bases between.

The chain carries TRBV7-8 and TRBJ2-1; the D gene is possibly TRBD2 (5 bases). Looked up from germline, CDR1 is SGHVS and CDR2 is FQNEAQ. Between the trimmed V and J ends, which lost 7 bases and 5 bases, there was a span of 21 bases. The CDR3 sequence is 16 residues long. CDR3 sequence (DNA): TGTGCCAGCACCCCGGTACCGGGAATACCCCACAATGAGCAGTTCTTC. This translates into CASTPVPGIPHNEQFF.

With regard to this clone: One junction end does not reproduce the germline sequence, and a read error may be involved. The V gene is TRBV7-9, the J gene TRBJ2-1; D ambiguous. The CDR3 runs to 10 residues. CDR1 is SEHNR, CDR2 FQNEAQ, per germline (reference sequence). As DNA, the CDR3 is TGTTCCAGCAGCCGCAATGAGCAGTTCTTC. This gives the protein CSSSRNEQFF.

The rearrangement joins TRBV7-2 to TRBJ1-3; 10 bases map to TRBD1. CDR3 length equals 17 residues. Germline assignment: CDR1 SGHTA and CDR2 FQGNSA. Unmatched junction bases numbered 3, after V lost 1 base and J lost 0 bases. CDR3 region: CASSLGGQGISGNTIYF. As DNA, the CDR3 is TGTGCCAGCAGCTTAGGGGGACAGGGGATCTCTGGAAACACCATATATTTT.

The V call is TRBV10-3, the J call TRBJ1-1, with TRBD1 identical over 9 bases. The CDR3 covers 15 residues. With 8 bases clipped from V and 2 bases from J, the junction kept 9 bases outside the gene matches. CDR1 is ENHRY, CDR2 SYGVKD, per germline. The CDR3 DNA sequence: TGTGCCATCCGGGTCGGGGACAGGGCTAACACTGAAGCTTTCTTT. It encodes CAIRVGDRANTEAFF.

The chain recombines TRBV7-2 with TRBJ1-5; D gene uncertain. The germline V gene encodes CDR1 SGHTA and CDR2 FQGNSA. The CDR3 is 13 amino acids. V lost 1 base to trimming and J lost 5 bases, with 6 bases between them. The CDR3 protein is CASSLVADQPQHF. DNA for the CDR3: TGTGCCAGCAGCTTAGTAGCCGATCAGCCCCAGCATTTT. Variable domain in full (rest from reference TRBV7-2 and TRBJ1-5): GAGVSQSPSNKVTEKGKDVELRCDPISGHTALYWYRQSLGQGLEFLIYFQGNSAPDKSGLPSDRFSAERTGGSVSTLTIQRTQQEDSAVYLCASSLVADQPQHFGDGTRLSIL.

This chain uses TRBV11-2 with TRBJ2-7; D is possibly TRBD1 (6 bases). This CDR3 contains 15 residues. V lost 2 bases and J 5 bases, leaving 16 bases between the germline ends. Germline assignment: CDR1 SGHAT and CDR2 FQNNGV. Here the CDR3 reads CASSLFTGPRNEQYF. The DNA of the CDR3 is TGTGCCAGCAGCTTATTTACAGGGCCGAGGAACGAGCAGTACTTC.

The rearrangement uses TRBV19 and TRBJ1-1, with D unresolved. The V and J ends lost 4 bases and 0 bases respectively, with 12 bases between them. Germline assignment: CDR1 LNHDA and CDR2 SQIVND (reference sequence). The CDR3 runs to 15 residues. The CDR3 DNA is TGTGCCAGTAGTAACTTCGGGGAGATGAACACTGAAGCTTTCTTT. Its translation: CASSNFGEMNTEAFF.

The chain combines TRBV4-1 with TRBJ2-1, with 8 bases fitting TRBD2. CDR1 is MGHRA, CDR2 YSYEKL, per germline. The CDR3 runs 17 residues. Germline trimming cut 1 base from V and 0 bases from J; bases unmatched to any gene: 5. The CDR3 DNA reads as TGCGCCAGCAGCCAAGGCTCGCGGGGGGCCTCCTACAATGAGCAGTTCTTC. It translates to CASSQGSRGASYNEQFF.

The chain uses TRBV5-1 and TRBJ2-1, with TRBD2 matching over 10 bases. The CDR3 sequence is 15 residues long. Germline-derived CDR1 and CDR2 are SGHRS and YFSETQ. The junction had 1 base not matched to a gene; V was cut back by 0 bases and J by 4 bases. Written as DNA, the CDR3 is TGCGCCAGCAGCTTGGGGACTAGCGGTTACAATGAGCAGTTCTTC. As protein: CASSLGTSGYNEQFF.

This clone was observed a handful of times. V gene TRBV15 combines with J gene TRBJ2-2, with 9 bases matching TRBD2. The germline V gene encodes CDR1 LNHNV and CDR2 YYDKDF (reference sequence). V gave up 3 bases and J gave up 5 bases; unmatched junction bases: 7. This CDR3 has 16 amino acids. The CDR3 is CATSRVLAGRTGELFF. CDR3 nucleotides: TGTGCCACCAGCAGGGTTCTAGCGGGGAGAACCGGGGAGCTGTTTTTT.

The rearrangement joins TRBV10-2 to TRBJ1-5, with TRBD1 matching over 9 bases. Germline CDR1 reads WSHSY; CDR2 reads SAAADI. V lost 2 bases, J lost 1 base, and 6 bases stayed unmatched. There are 17 residues in the CDR3. CDR3 DNA: TGCGCCAGCAGTGAGAACACAGGGGGCTTGAGCAATCAGCCCCAGCATTTT. Protein: CASSENTGGLSNQPQHF.

This clone was observed a single time. V usage is TRBV4-3 and J usage is TRBJ1-1, with D tentatively TRBD1 (5 bases). The V gene lost 1 base and the J gene lost 0 bases, with 12 bases spanning the gap. This CDR3 contains 16 residues. Germline V CDR1 and CDR2: LGHNA, YSLEER. CDR3 sequence: CASSQVRGGMNTEAFF. Here the CDR3 DNA reads TGCGCCAGCAGCCAAGTGAGGGGAGGGATGAACACTGAAGCTTTCTTT.

This clone was detected only once. V gene TRBV6-6 combines with J gene TRBJ1-2; tentative D call: TRBD1 (5 bases). Germline CDR1 reads MNHNY; CDR2 reads SVGAGI (reference sequence). Trimming cost V 4 bases and J 2 bases, with 5 bases left between them. The CDR3 contains 12 residues. The CDR3 protein is CASSSGNYGYTF. CDR3 nucleotides: TGTGCCAGCAGTTCAGGGAACTATGGCTACACCTTC.

The V call is TRBV27, the J call TRBJ1-6; no clear D. This CDR3 is built from 15 residues. Germline-derived CDR1 and CDR2 are MNHEY and SMNVEV (reference sequence). Trimming took off 5 bases at V and 5 bases at J, with 13 bases between the two ends. In nucleotides, the CDR3 is TGTGCCAGCAGTCGCTTCGACATGGATAATTCACCCCTCCACTTT. It specifies CASSRFDMDNSPLHF.

The V and J genes are TRBV4-2 and TRBJ1-2, with D possibly TRBD1 on 6 matching bases. CDR1 and CDR2 (germline): LGHNA, YNFKEQ. The CDR3 has 15 amino acids. V lost 1 base and J 8 bases, leaving 17 bases between the germline ends. CDR3 sequence (DNA): TGTGCCAGCAGCCAAGTGGAACTAGAAAGGGGGGGCTACACCTTC. Its translation is CASSQVELERGGYTF.

The V call is TRBV6-1, the J call TRBJ2-7; TRBD2 is a possible D gene (6 bases). CDR3 length equals 13 residues. Looked up from germline, CDR1 is MNHNS and CDR2 is SASEGT. With 6 bases removed from V and 3 bases from J, the gap between germline ends came to 12 bases. CDR3 region: CASSHGSFYEQYF. The CDR3 DNA reads TGTGCCAGCAGCCACGGGAGTTTCTACGAGCAGTACTTC.

The rearrangement joins TRBV5-8 to TRBJ2-5; 9 bases line up with TRBD2. V dropped 4 bases and J dropped 1; count of bases not matched to a gene: 8. The germline gives CDR1 SGHTS, CDR2 YDEGEE. The CDR3 is 16 amino acids. CDR3 sequence: CASSPGRGGSQETQYF. The CDR3 coding sequence is TGTGCCAGCAGCCCAGGGCGGGGGGGAAGCCAAGAGACCCAGTACTTC. Drawing the rest from reference TRBV5-8 and TRBJ2-5, the complete variable domain is EAGVTQSPTHLIKTRGQQATLRCSPISGHTSVYWYQQALGLGLQFLLWYDEGEERNRGNFPPRFSGRQFPNYSSELNVNALELEDSALYLCASSPGRGGSQETQYFGPGTRLLVL.

Concerning this clone: The junction shows a germline mismatch at one end, possibly a read error. This chain uses TRBV5-1 with TRBJ2-5; 9 bases map to TRBD1. Germline CDR1 and CDR2: SGHRS and YFSETQ. This CDR3 is built from 14 residues. CDR3 coding DNA: TGCGCCAGCAGCTTGACAGGGGGCAGCGAGACCCGGTACTTC. Its protein product is CASSLTGGSETRYF.

There are a few counts of this clone. The chain couples TRBV19 to TRBJ2-1; the D gene is possibly TRBD1 (6 bases). This CDR3 is 15 amino acids long. V dropped 6 bases and J dropped 4 bases, with 16 bases sitting between them. CDR1 is LNHDA, CDR2 SQIVND, per germline (reference sequence). CDR3 protein: CASSQTGFQYNEQFF. The CDR3 bases are TGTGCCAGTAGCCAGACAGGTTTTCAATACAATGAGCAGTTCTTC.

This chain connects TRBV6-5 to TRBJ2-3; 7 nucleotides align to TRBD2. There are 15 residues in the CDR3. Trimming cost V 7 bases and J 0 bases; bases outside gene matches: 7. Germline V gene data show CDR1 as MNHEY and CDR2 as SVGAGI. In DNA form, the CDR3 reads TGTGCCAGCATGTTTCGGGGGGTGAGCACAGATACGCAGTATTTT. Protein product: CASMFRGVSTDTQYF.

V and J are TRBV6-5 and TRBJ2-5, with TRBD2 matching 8 bases. V shed 0 bases, J shed 5 bases, and the junction held 5 bases outside the gene matches. Per the germline V gene, CDR1 is MNHEY and CDR2 is SVGAGI. This CDR3 is 15 amino acids long. This CDR3 reads CASSYSAGEAETQYF. CDR3 DNA sequence: TGTGCCAGCAGTTACTCAGCGGGGGAGGCGGAGACCCAGTACTTC.